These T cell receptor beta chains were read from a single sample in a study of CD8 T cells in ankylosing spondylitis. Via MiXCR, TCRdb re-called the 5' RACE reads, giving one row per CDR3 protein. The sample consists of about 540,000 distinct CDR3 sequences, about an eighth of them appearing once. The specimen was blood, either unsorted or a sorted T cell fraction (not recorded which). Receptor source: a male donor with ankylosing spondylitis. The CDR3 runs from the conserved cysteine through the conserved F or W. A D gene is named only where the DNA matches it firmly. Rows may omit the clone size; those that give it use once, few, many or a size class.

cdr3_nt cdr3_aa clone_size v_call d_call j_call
TGTGCCAGCAGCTTAGTACAGGGGGCCATGAACACTGAAGCTTTCTTT CASSLVQGAMNTEAFF - TRBV7-8 TRBD1 TRBJ1-1
TGCGCCAGCAGCTCCCTTGAACAAGGGAACACTGAAGCTTTCTTT CASSSLEQGNTEAFF - TRBV5-1 - TRBJ1-1
TGCAGTGCTAGAGATCCGGACAGCTCCTATAATTCACCCCTCCACTTT CSARDPDSSYNSPLHF - TRBV20-1 - TRBJ1-6
TGCGCCAGCAGCTTGGAATCGAATGAAAAACTGTTTTTT CASSLESNEKLFF - TRBV5-1 - TRBJ1-4
TGTGCCAGCAGTTTAGCTTGGACTAGCGCGCAAGAGACCCAGTACTTC CASSLAWTSAQETQYF - TRBV12-3/TRBV12-4 TRBD2 TRBJ2-5
TGCAGTGCCTCAGGCATCCGAGGGACTAGCGGGGAGGGGTCCACAGATACGCAGTATTTT CSASGIRGTSGEGSTDTQYF few TRBV20-1 TRBD2 TRBJ2-3
TGCAGTGCCCGCCTACCTAGGACAGGAGGGAGCTATGGCTACACCTTC CSARLPRTGGSYGYTF few TRBV20-1 TRBD1 TRBJ1-2
TGTGCCAGCCGGGACAGGGGTTTCTATGGCTACACCTTC CASRDRGFYGYTF few TRBV3-1 TRBD1 TRBJ1-2
TGTGCCAGCAGTTTCGGACTAGCGGGAGCACGCACCGGGGAGCTGTTTTTT CASSFGLAGARTGELFF few TRBV12-3/TRBV12-4 TRBD2 TRBJ2-2
TGCAGTGCAAACCTCCTAGCGGGAGATTTAGAGACCCAGTACTTC CSANLLAGDLETQYF - TRBV20-1 TRBD2 TRBJ2-5
TGCGCCAGCAGCTTGTTTCAGGGGAACGGCTACACCTTC CASSLFQGNGYTF many TRBV5-1 - TRBJ1-2
TGCGCCAGCAGCGTGGACACTTCCCTCTACGAGCAGTACTTC CASSVDTSLYEQYF - TRBV5-1 - TRBJ2-7
TGTGCCAGCAAGGGACAGGGGTTGGCTGAAGCTTTCTTT CASKGQGLAEAFF - TRBV6-2/TRBV6-3 TRBD1 TRBJ1-1
TGTGCCACCAGTCCTAGCGGGAGAATAGGGACCGGGGAGCTGTTTTTT CATSPSGRIGTGELFF - TRBV24-1 TRBD2 TRBJ2-2
TGTGCCAGCTCACCCGTACGTGATCAGCCCCAGCATTTT CASSPVRDQPQHF many TRBV18 - TRBJ1-5
TGTGCCAGTAGTAGACGGACAGGGACGAACACCGGGGAGCTGTTTTTT CASSRRTGTNTGELFF few TRBV19 TRBD1 TRBJ2-2
TGTGCCAGCACCGTGACAGGCCTCAATCAGCCCCAGCATTTT CASTVTGLNQPQHF - TRBV12-3/TRBV12-4 - TRBJ1-5
TGTGCCACCAGTGATCCCTGGACAGGGGTCAATGAGCAGTTCTTC CATSDPWTGVNEQFF - TRBV24-1 TRBD1 TRBJ2-1
TGTGCCAGCAGACCCGCCCGGGACTTAAACACCGGGGAGCTGTTTTTT CASRPARDLNTGELFF - TRBV6-2/TRBV6-3 - TRBJ2-2
TGCGCCAGCAGCTTAACGGGACAGACTACCGAGCAGTACTTC CASSLTGQTTEQYF few TRBV5-1 TRBD1 TRBJ2-7
TGTGCCAGCAGCTTAGCCGTCATCTCTGGAAACACCATATATTTT CASSLAVISGNTIYF few TRBV7-9 - TRBJ1-3
TGCGCCAGCAGCTTGACTCCCAGGGTTACCTACAATGAGCAGTTCTTC CASSLTPRVTYNEQFF - TRBV5-1 - TRBJ2-1
TGTGCCAGCAGCTTTAGCGGGAGGTTAGGGGAGACCCAGTACTTC CASSFSGRLGETQYF - TRBV7-6 TRBD2 TRBJ2-5
TGTGCCAGCAGCCAAGACAGGGATGCCGGGGAGCTGTTTTTT CASSQDRDAGELFF many TRBV3-1 - TRBJ2-2
TGTGCCAGCAGCCAGGAAGCGGGAGTAACCTACGAGCAGTACTTC CASSQEAGVTYEQYF - TRBV13 TRBD2 TRBJ2-7
TGTGCCAGCAGGGCTAAAAAAGGGCTCGTTCAGCCCCAGCATTTT CASRAKKGLVQPQHF few TRBV6-1 - TRBJ1-5
TGCAGCGTTGCGGACGGCTATGGCTACACCTTC CSVADGYGYTF - TRBV29-1 - TRBJ1-2
TGTGCCAGCAGCCCGACAGGGCAATTTGGACAGCCCCAGCATTTT CASSPTGQFGQPQHF many TRBV7-2 TRBD1 TRBJ1-5
TGTGCTAGTGGTCGTGACAGTACTAATGAAAAACTGTTTTTT CASGRDSTNEKLFF - TRBV12-5 - TRBJ1-4
TGTGCCAGCAACGGAGGGGCGGTTCACACAGATACGCAGTATTTT CASNGGAVHTDTQYF - TRBV2 - TRBJ2-3
TGCAGTGCTACACAGACCGGGCCTTGGGATGAGCAGTTCTTC CSATQTGPWDEQFF - TRBV20-1 - TRBJ2-1
TGTGCCAGCAGCTTTAGCGTAGAGACCCAGTACTTC CASSFSVETQYF few TRBV11-2 - TRBJ2-5
TGTGCCAGCAGTGCCTCGGGGGGCAGGTCTAGCGGGAGGCCGAGGGAGCTGTTTTTT CASSASGGRSSGRPRELFF - TRBV6-4 TRBD2 TRBJ2-2
TGTGCCTGGAGTGCCAACGCGAGGACTGAAGCTTTCTTT CAWSANARTEAFF - TRBV30 - TRBJ1-1
TGTGCCAGCAGCCAAACTTGGCTAGCGGGCTACAATGAGCAGTTCTTC CASSQTWLAGYNEQFF many TRBV3-1 TRBD2 TRBJ2-1
TGCAGCGTTGAAGATCGGAGGGGGGGGAGCTACGAGCAGTACTTC CSVEDRRGGSYEQYF - TRBV29-1 - TRBJ2-7
TGTGCCAGCAGTTGGGTACACCAACCCCAGCATTTT CASSWVHQPQHF - TRBV12-3/TRBV12-4 - TRBJ1-5
TGTGCCAGCAGCTTAGTAGGGAGCGGACCCTACGAGCAGTACTTC CASSLVGSGPYEQYF many TRBV11-2 - TRBJ2-7
TGCGCCAGCAGCTTGCAACAGGGGAGCTCCTACAATGAGCAGTTCTTC CASSLQQGSSYNEQFF - TRBV5-1 TRBD1 TRBJ2-1
TGTGCCACCAGCAGAGATCAAGGATCCAGGTTGAATGAAAAACTGTTTTTT CATSRDQGSRLNEKLFF - TRBV15 - TRBJ1-4
TGCGCCAGCAGTGAGATGGTAGCTAACAATGAGCAGTTCTTC CASSEMVANNEQFF few TRBV10-1 - TRBJ2-1
TGTGCCAGCAGCCCGGCTAGCGGAAACAAGCAGTACTTC CASSPASGNKQYF few TRBV5-5 TRBD2 TRBJ2-7
TGTGCCAGCAAGCACGGGGGGGGAGATACGCAGTATTTT CASKHGGGDTQYF - TRBV6-1 TRBD2 TRBJ2-3
TGTGCCAGCGGACCGGGACTACCGAGCTCCTACAATGAGCAGTTCTTC CASGPGLPSSYNEQFF few TRBV5-3 TRBD2 TRBJ2-1